Sequencing of this TCR beta chain was carried out in a study of radiotherapy plus CTLA-4 blockade in lung cancer. Whole-study findings and limits: Expansion in blood of tumor-derived TCR clones was seen after radiotherapy plus ipilimumab.

The CDR3 consists of 16 residues. Trimming shortened V by 0 bases and J by 1 base, and 10 bases separated the two germline ends. Germline values: CDR1 LNHDA, CDR2 SQIVND (reference sequence). Here immunoSEQ multiplex PCR was the method, and the copy in TCRdb shows in-frame clones only, minus some. The data contain some 74,000 clones, around 80% of them singletons. Notes on this clone: As yet, its antigen is unknown.

The chain has TRBV19 and TRBJ2-1; D is perhaps TRBD1 or TRBD2 (5 bases each). This material consisted of peripheral blood, taken from a patient treated with radiotherapy plus ipilimumab. The source is a human donor with non-small cell lung cancer who had a complete response to radiotherapy plus ipilimumab. The CDR3 DNA sequence: TGTGCCAGTAGTATAGACGGGGACCCGTCCTACAATGAGCAGTTCTTC. Protein sequence: CASSIDGDPSYNEQFF.